The 23 T cell receptor beta chains reported below all come from one sample, sequenced in a study of T cells in Graves' hyperthyroidism and ophthalmopathy. RNA transcripts served as the template for amplifying TCR beta CDR3 regions. Using the HTBI primer set, a first-round RT-PCR was run on the TCR CDR3. A single record per CDR3 protein comes from TCRdb applying MiXCR to the multiplex PCR reads. The data hold over 500,000 distinct CDR3 sequences, with about 16% observed a single time. Material for sequencing was blood. All receptors derive from a woman between 25 and 40 years old with Graves' ophthalmopathy.

This chain links TRBV5-1 with TRBJ2-1; 7 bases fit TRBD2. The germline CDR1 and CDR2 sequences are SGHRS and YFSETQ. The CDR3 is 14 residues long. V shed 2 bases and J 8 bases; nucleotides not matched to a gene: 7. The CDR3 loop reads CASSLMTSIDEQFF. CDR3 nucleotides: TGCGCCAGCAGCTTAATGACTAGCATTGATGAGCAGTTCTTC.

There are many counts of this clonotype. The rearrangement joins TRBV20-1 to TRBJ2-7; 7 nucleotides agree with TRBD2. The V gene's germline CDR1 is DFQATT and CDR2 SNEGSKA (reference sequence). The CDR3 has 13 amino acids. With 6 bases clipped from V and 6 bases from J, the junction kept 11 bases outside the gene matches. CDR3 nucleotide sequence: TGCAGTGCCCCCGCGGGGGAGAGGTTCGAGCAGTACTTC. Its protein is CSAPAGERFEQYF.

The chain couples TRBV6-5 to TRBJ2-7; TRBD2 matches at 10 bases. CDR3 length equals 16 residues. V gave up 2 bases and J gave up 2 bases; unmatched junction bases: 6. Germline assignment: CDR1 MNHEY and CDR2 SVGAGI. CDR3 in DNA: TGTGCCAGCAGTTACGGATCAGCGGGAGGGGCCTACGAGCAGTACTTC. Its translation is CASSYGSAGGAYEQYF.

This clonotype was recorded at least ten times. CDR3 sequence: CASRFDRASSYEQYF. The DNA of the CDR3 is TGTGCCAGCAGGTTCGACAGAGCTAGCTCCTACGAGCAGTACTTC. The J gene is TRBJ2-7, the V gene TRBV28, with a tentative D call TRBD1 (5 bases). Germline-derived CDR1 and CDR2 are MDHEN and SYDVKM. The CDR3 consists of 15 residues. Trimming stripped 6 bases from V and 0 bases from J, with 15 bases between.

This chain joins TRBV7-2 and TRBJ2-7, with TRBD1 as a possible D gene (7 bases). CDR3 size: 15 residues. Trimming removed 5 bases from V and 5 bases from J, with 19 bases in between. CDR1 is SGHTA, CDR2 FQGNSA, per germline. The CDR3 bases are TGTGCCAGCAGCCTCTGGGAGGCAGGGGGTAACGAGCAGTACTTC. Amino acid sequence: CASSLWEAGGNEQYF.

The chain has TRBV13 and TRBJ2-7; D uncertain. The V end was cut by 8 bases, the J end by 4 bases, with 9 bases between. The CDR3 consists of 11 residues. Germline values: CDR1 PRHDT, CDR2 FYEKMQ (reference sequence). CDR3 nucleotide sequence: TGTGCCAGCGCCATACGTTACGAGCAGTACTTC. Translation gives CASAIRYEQYF. Based on the CDR3 plus reference TRBV13 and TRBJ2-7, the full variable domain is AAGVIQSPRHLIKEKRETATLKCYPIPRHDTVYWYQQGPGQDPQFLISFYEKMQSDKGSIPDRFSAQQFSDYHSELNMSSLELGDSALYFCASAIRYEQYFGPGTRLTVT.

This sequence joins TRBV5-1 and TRBJ2-6; TRBD2 is a possible D gene (6 bases). Trimming removed 4 bases at V and 0 bases at J, with 23 bases between. This CDR3 has 20 residues. Germline V gene sequence: CDR1 SGHRS, CDR2 YFSETQ. CDR3 region: CASSPPLRDFSNSGANVLTF. DNA for the CDR3: TGCGCCAGCAGCCCCCCTCTCCGGGACTTCTCTAACTCTGGGGCCAACGTCCTGACTTTC.

This clonotype was detected many times. The chain is built from TRBV5-6 and TRBJ1-1; D remains unclear. Germline V CDR1 and CDR2: SGHDT, YYEEEE. Trimming stripped 4 bases from V and 9 bases from J, with 13 bases between. This CDR3 has 12 residues. CDR3 residues: CASSAVVGKAFF. DNA of the CDR3: TGTGCCAGCAGCGCTGTTGTTGGAAAAGCTTTCTTT.

CDR3 sequence: CASSVGTSNSGANVLTF. As DNA, the CDR3 is TGTGCCAGCAGCGTAGGTACGAGCAACTCTGGGGCCAACGTCCTGACTTTC. The chain recombines TRBV5-4 with TRBJ2-6; D not resolved. Germline values: CDR1 SGHNT, CDR2 YYREEE (reference sequence). The CDR3 length is 17 residues. Trimming stripped 4 bases from V and 0 bases from J, with 14 bases between. Combining the CDR3 with reference TRBV5-4 and TRBJ2-6 gives the whole variable domain ETGVTQSPTHLIKTRGQQVTLRCSSQSGHNTVSWYQQALGQGPQFIFQYYREEENGRGNFPPRFSGLQFPNYSSELNVNALELDDSALYLCASSVGTSNSGANVLTFGAGSRLTVL.

As regards this clonotype: Being one base from a much bigger clone, this may be a read error. This chain links TRBV13 with TRBJ2-3, with 7 bases fitting TRBD2. The V segment lost 4 bases and the J segment 3 bases; nucleotides outside the gene matches: 13. Germline values: CDR1 PRHDT, CDR2 FYEKMQ (reference sequence). The CDR3 length is 17 residues. The CDR3 loop reads CASSSTISGKTTDTQYF. In DNA form, the CDR3 reads TGTGCCAGCAGCTCAACCATAAGCGGGAAAACGACAGATACGCAGTATTTT.

Ten or more counts support this clonotype. V is TRBV12-3 or TRBV12-4 and J is TRBJ1-3, with 9 bases fitting TRBD1. CDR3 length: 18 amino acids. V gave up 3 bases and J gave up 8 bases; unmatched junction bases: 17. The chain's CDR3 is CASSFFALPRQGEDTIYF. The CDR3 DNA reads as TGTGCCAGCAGTTTCTTCGCGCTCCCGAGACAGGGGGAAGACACCATATATTTT.

This clonotype was detected many times. The CDR3 sequence: CASSERQRPSYEQFF. The DNA for the CDR3 is TGTGCCAGCAGTGAGAGACAGAGGCCTTCGTATGAGCAGTTCTTC. The V and J genes are TRBV2 and TRBJ2-1; maybe TRBD1 (5 bases). V lost 3 bases to trimming and J lost 8 bases, with 17 bases between them. The CDR3 extends over 15 amino acids. CDR1 is SNHLY and CDR2 is FYNNEI in the germline V gene.

This rearrangement joins TRBV4-2 to TRBJ2-5; D might be TRBD1 (6 bases). Trimming cost V 0 bases and J 6 bases, with 17 bases left between them. Germline V lookup: CDR1 LGHNA, CDR2 YNFKEQ. The CDR3 runs to 16 residues. CDR3 sequence reads: CASSQDRTGSWKTQYF. CDR3 nucleotide sequence: TGTGCCAGCAGCCAAGACCGAACAGGGAGTTGGAAGACCCAGTACTTC.

As regards this clonotype: One end of the junction is discordant with germline, which a read error may explain. The chain combines TRBV5-1 with TRBJ2-7, with 9 bases fitting TRBD2. There are 15 residues in the CDR3. CDR1 and CDR2 from the germline V gene are SGHRS and YFSETQ. The CDR3 region is CASSPLAGVGYEQYF. The CDR3 nucleotides read TGTGCCAGCAGCCCTTTAGCGGGAGTTGGGTACGAGCAGTACTTC.

This clonotype was counted many times. V usage is TRBV30 and J usage is TRBJ1-1; 7 bases are a match to TRBD1. CDR3 length equals 13 residues. Germline CDR1 and CDR2: GTSNPN and SVGIG (reference sequence). Trimming at V came to 8 bases and at J to 4 bases, leaving 10 bases not matched to a gene. CDR3 amino acids: CAGTGAGFTEAFF. DNA for the CDR3: TGTGCCGGCACAGGGGCTGGGTTCACTGAAGCTTTCTTT.

This clonotype was found many times. V gene TRBV6-1 combines with J gene TRBJ2-1; possible D gene TRBD2, 5 bases. Germline loops: CDR1 MNHNS, CDR2 SASEGT. V gave up 8 bases and J gave up 3 bases, with 14 bases separating them. There are 14 residues in the CDR3. The CDR3 region has the DNA TGTGCCAGCCGAGCAGCGGTTCTCTACAATGAGCAGTTCTTC. Translating gives CASRAAVLYNEQFF.

The rearrangement uses TRBV9 and TRBJ1-6; the match to TRBD1 covers 9 bases. The germline CDR1 and CDR2 sequences are SGDLS and YYNGEE. The trim removed 8 bases at V and 7 bases at J, leaving 4 bases unmatched. The CDR3 runs 13 residues. CDR3 DNA sequence: TGTGCCAGTAGGGACAGGGAGAATTCACCCCTCCACTTT. This translates into CASRDRENSPLHF.

This clonotype was detected ten times or more. V usage is TRBV28 and J usage is TRBJ2-3; possible D gene TRBD2, 7 bases. The CDR3 has 16 residues. The V gene lost 5 bases and the J gene lost 3 bases, with 18 bases spanning the gap. The V gene's germline CDR1 is MDHEN and CDR2 SYDVKM. The CDR3 sequence: CASSTPWAGATDTQYF. For the CDR3, the DNA is TGTGCCAGCAGTACCCCATGGGCGGGGGCGACAGATACGCAGTATTTT.

This clonotype has only a few counts. The chain is built from TRBV4-1 and TRBJ2-7; D is possibly TRBD1 (5 bases). Trimming left V 1 base short and J 6 bases short, with 16 bases between. There are 15 residues in the CDR3. Germline V lookup: CDR1 MGHRA, CDR2 YSYEKL. Here the CDR3 reads CASSQVPRAVGEQYF. The CDR3 DNA is TGCGCCAGCAGCCAAGTTCCCAGGGCGGTTGGCGAGCAGTACTTC.

In its sample, this clonotype was seen many times. The rearrangement links TRBV5-1 to TRBJ2-2; D is unclear. This CDR3 region has 19 residues. Germline V gene sequence: CDR1 SGHRS, CDR2 YFSETQ. The ends were cut back, 0 bases at V and 5 bases at J, with 23 bases in the middle. The CDR3 nucleotides read TGCGCCAGCAGCTTGGCCAAGATCAAAAGACGGACGATGACCGGGGAGCTGTTTTTT. Its protein product is CASSLAKIKRRTMTGELFF.

This clonotype has at least ten counts. This rearrangement joins TRBV7-8 to TRBJ1-1; 7 positions match TRBD1. This CDR3 region has 15 residues. Germline trimming cut 3 bases from V and 1 base from J; bases unmatched to any gene: 5. In germline, CDR1 is SGHVS, CDR2 FQNEAQ. CDR3 residues: CASSFSRTGNTEAFF. The CDR3 DNA sequence: TGTGCCAGCAGCTTCTCCAGGACAGGGAACACTGAAGCTTTCTTT.

This clonotype was seen only a few times. The CDR3 region is CASSQDLGGTTRDTGELFF. CDR3 DNA: TGTGCCAGCAGCCAAGATTTAGGGGGGACAACGAGGGACACCGGGGAGCTGTTTTTT. The chain links TRBV3-1 to TRBJ2-2; possibly TRBD1 or TRBD2 for D (6 bases each). This CDR3 region has 19 residues. Germline V lookup: CDR1 LGHDT, CDR2 YNNKEL (reference sequence). With 0 bases removed from V and 3 bases from J, the gap between germline ends came to 20 bases.

This clonotype has a count of ten or more. The V call is TRBV12-3 or TRBV12-4, the J call TRBJ2-7; D gene uncertain. Trimming left V 2 bases short and J 5 bases short, with 10 bases between. The CDR3 extends over 13 amino acids. As DNA, the CDR3 is TGTGCCAGCAGTTTAAGTGGGCGCGACGAGCAGTACTTC. Translating it yields CASSLSGRDEQYF.